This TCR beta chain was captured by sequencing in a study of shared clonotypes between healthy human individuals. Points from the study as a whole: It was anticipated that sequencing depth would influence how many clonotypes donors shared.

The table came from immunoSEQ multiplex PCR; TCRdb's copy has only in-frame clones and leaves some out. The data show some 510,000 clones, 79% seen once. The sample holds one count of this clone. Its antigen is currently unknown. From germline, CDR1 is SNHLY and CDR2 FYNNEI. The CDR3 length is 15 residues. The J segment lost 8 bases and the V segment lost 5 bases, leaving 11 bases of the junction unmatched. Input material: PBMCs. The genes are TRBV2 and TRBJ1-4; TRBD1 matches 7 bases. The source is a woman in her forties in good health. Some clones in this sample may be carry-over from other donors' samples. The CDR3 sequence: CASSKGTAWGEKLFF. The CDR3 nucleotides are TGTGCCAGCAGTAAGGGGACAGCTTGGGGAGAAAAACTGTTTTTT.